These 32 T cell receptor beta chains came from one sample sequenced in a study of control samples from healthy donors and cancer patients. Sequencing used immunoSEQ multiplex PCR; TCRdb keeps in-frame clones, though not all of them. The sample records about 120,000 clones, 75% to 90% being singletons. Sequences were obtained from PBMCs. These receptors were obtained from a woman between 45 and 65 years old with colorectal cancer.

The table lists this clone with a count of one. The chain carries TRBV5-1 and TRBJ2-1; 8 nucleotides line up with TRBD1. V shed 3 bases, J shed 8 bases, and the junction held 10 bases outside the gene matches. This CDR3 has 15 residues. CDR1 is SGHRS and CDR2 is YFSETQ in the germline V gene. CDR3 in DNA: TGCGCCAGCAGCTCCGGACAGGGTTGGATCGATGAGCAGTTCTTC. The encoded protein is CASSSGQGWIDEQFF. Complete variable domain (other parts from reference TRBV5-1 and TRBJ2-1): KAGVTQTPRYLIKTRGQQVTLSCSPISGHRSVSWYQQTPGQGLQFLFEYFSETQRNKGNFPGRFSGRQFSNSRSEMNVSTLELGDSALYLCASSSGQGWIDEQFFGPGTRLTVL.

A single count supports this clone. The gene calls are TRBV2 and TRBJ2-3; 7 nucleotides line up with TRBD2. The CDR3 has 15 amino acids. Germline V gene sequence: CDR1 SNHLY, CDR2 FYNNEI. Unmatched junction bases numbered 7, after V lost 7 bases and J lost 0 bases. DNA for the CDR3: TGTGCCAGCACCTTGTTGCGGGGGAGCACAGATACGCAGTATTTT. It translates to CASTLLRGSTDTQYF.

This chain uses TRBV9 with TRBJ1-1; the D is unclear. In germline, CDR1 is SGDLS, CDR2 YYNGEE. Trimming removed 5 bases from V and 0 bases from J, with 14 bases in between. CDR3 length equals 15 residues. The CDR3 bases are TGTGCCAGCAGTCCCCGTGGGGAGATGAACACTGAAGCTTTCTTT. As protein: CASSPRGEMNTEAFF.

This chain uses TRBV5-6 with TRBJ2-3, with D perhaps TRBD1 or TRBD2 (7 bases each). The length of the CDR3 is 17 residues. The germline V gene encodes CDR1 SGHDT and CDR2 YYEEEE. The V end lost 1 base, the J end lost 6 bases, and 21 bases lay between the germline ends. CDR3 coding DNA: TGTGCCAGCAGCTTGTTTACCACGACAGGGACTATGGATACGCAGTATTTT. Encoded protein: CASSLFTTTGTMDTQYF.

The V and J genes are TRBV4-2 and TRBJ1-3, with TRBD1 identical over 7 bases. The germline gives CDR1 LGHNA, CDR2 YNFKEQ. The CDR3 is 16 residues long. After removal of 1 base from V and 0 bases from J, the junction contained 3 bases not matched to a gene. In DNA, the CDR3 is TGTGCCAGCAGCCAAGGCCAGGGGGACTCTGGAAACACCATATATTTT. Translating gives CASSQGQGDSGNTIYF.

V usage is TRBV6-5 and J usage is TRBJ1-1; D unclear. Trimming shortened V by 9 bases and J by 1 base, and 6 bases separated the two germline ends. Germline CDR1 is MNHEY and CDR2 is SVGAGI. This CDR3 has 11 amino acids. CDR3: CASTWNTEAFF. The CDR3 DNA follows: TGTGCCAGTACTTGGAACACTGAAGCTTTCTTT.

The gene calls are TRBV12-3 or TRBV12-4 and TRBJ1-5; no clear D. The V gene lost 6 bases and the J gene lost 5 bases, with 11 bases spanning the gap. This CDR3 spans 13 amino acids. The CDR3 DNA reads as TGTGCCAGCAGCCCGGAACGGGATCAGCCCCAGCATTTT. Encoded protein: CASSPERDQPQHF.

The genes are TRBV19 and TRBJ2-3, with 10 bases identical to TRBD2. With 0 bases clipped from V and 2 bases from J, the junction kept 14 bases outside the gene matches. The CDR3 length is 20 residues. Germline V gene sequence: CDR1 LNHDA, CDR2 SQIVND (reference sequence). CDR3 nucleotide sequence: TGTGCCAGTAGTATAGAAGGAACGACGGGACTAGCGAGTTCCACAGATACGCAGTATTTT. Translation: CASSIEGTTGLASSTDTQYF.

The rearrangement joins TRBV4-2 to TRBJ2-5; no clear D. The V end lost 4 bases, the J end lost 4 bases, and 13 bases lay between the germline ends. The CDR3 runs to 14 residues. Germline V CDR1 and CDR2: LGHNA, YNFKEQ. The CDR3 sequence is CASSPNPRGETQYF. The CDR3, as DNA: TGTGCCAGCAGCCCAAACCCGAGAGGAGAGACCCAGTACTTC.

The chain is built from TRBV2 and TRBJ2-1, with 7 bases lining up with TRBD2. The CDR3 consists of 15 residues. J gave up 1 base and V 3 bases, and 3 bases lay outside the gene matches. Germline V gene lookup returns CDR1 SNHLY and CDR2 FYNNEI. The CDR3 loop reads CASSEDGRSYNEQFF. DNA for the CDR3: TGTGCCAGCAGTGAGGACGGGAGGTCCTACAATGAGCAGTTCTTC.

The J gene is TRBJ2-7, the V gene TRBV11-2, with a possible D match to TRBD2 (5 bases). Germline CDR1 and CDR2: SGHAT and FQNNGV. V was shortened by 8 bases and J by 8 bases, with 16 bases between the two germline ends. The CDR3 is 12 amino acids. Written as DNA, the CDR3 is TGTGCCAGCGGCGAGGGATCTAGTCAGCAGTACTTC. The encoded protein is CASGEGSSQQYF.

The rearrangement uses TRBV7-3 and TRBJ2-3, with D possibly being TRBD1 (6 bases). Deletions cut 3 bases from V and 0 bases from J, with 7 bases between. In germline, CDR1 is SGHTA, CDR2 FQGTGA. This CDR3 is built from 14 residues. Here the CDR3 DNA reads TGTGCCAGCAGCTTCGACAGGAGCACAGATACGCAGTATTTT. Protein sequence: CASSFDRSTDTQYF.

The chain employs TRBV4-1 and TRBJ2-1; weak D call: TRBD1 (6 bases). The CDR3 consists of 15 residues. Germline values: CDR1 MGHRA, CDR2 YSYEKL. The ends were cut back, 0 bases at V and 6 bases at J, with 12 bases in the middle. The CDR3 loop reads CASSQDRGFGNEQFF. CDR3 bases: TGCGCCAGCAGCCAAGACAGGGGTTTTGGCAATGAGCAGTTCTTC.

V gene TRBV18 combines with J gene TRBJ1-2, with 8 bases identical to TRBD1. This CDR3 region has 16 residues. V lost 4 bases to trimming and J lost 2 bases; unmatched junction nucleotides: 9. Germline CDR1 is KGHSH and CDR2 is LQKENI. In nucleotides, the CDR3 is TGTGCCAGCTCACTTGGTGTGGACAGGGCGAACTATGGCTACACCTTC. This codes for CASSLGVDRANYGYTF.

This chain uses TRBV28 with TRBJ1-1; no firm D call. CDR1 is MDHEN, CDR2 SYDVKM, per germline. V was pared by 8 bases and J by 1 base, with 8 bases between. CDR3 length equals 12 residues. The CDR3 region is CASVSGNTEAFF. CDR3 bases: TGTGCCAGCGTCAGTGGGAACACTGAAGCTTTCTTT.

This rearrangement joins TRBV29-1 to TRBJ2-7; possibly TRBD1 or TRBD2 for D (5 bases each). Per the germline V gene, CDR1 is SQVTM and CDR2 is ANQGSEA. The CDR3 covers 12 residues. With 8 bases removed from V and 3 bases from J, the gap between germline ends came to 14 bases. The CDR3 DNA is TGCAGCCGGGGCGAGGAGTGCTACGAGCAGTACTTC. Its protein product is CSRGEECYEQYF.

The gene calls are TRBV12-5 and TRBJ2-7, with 14 bases aligning to TRBD2. This CDR3 contains 14 residues. V shed 9 bases and J 6 bases; nucleotides not matched to a gene: 7. Germline loops: CDR1 LGHNT, CDR2 FRNRAP. The CDR3 spells CASGLAGGPGEQYF. The CDR3 region has the DNA TGTGCTAGCGGACTAGCGGGGGGTCCGGGCGAGCAGTACTTC.

This chain connects TRBV5-6 to TRBJ1-2, with D perhaps TRBD1 (5 bases). The ends were cut back, 2 bases at V and 4 bases at J, with 24 bases in the middle. CDR1 is SGHDT and CDR2 is YYEEEE in the germline V gene. The CDR3 sequence is 18 residues long. The CDR3 bases are TGTGCCAGCAGCTTCCCGGGACCGAGAAAACTGCCAGTCTATGGCTACACCTTC. As protein: CASSFPGPRKLPVYGYTF.

The rearrangement joins TRBV5-1 to TRBJ2-5; TRBD1 matches 9 bases. Germline CDR1 is SGHRS and CDR2 is YFSETQ. Losses at the gene ends were 0 bases for V and 2 bases for J; bases not matched to a gene: 5. The CDR3 has 16 residues. The CDR3 reads CASSLAGGQGQETQYF. The CDR3 coding sequence is TGCGCCAGCAGCTTGGCGGGTGGACAGGGGCAAGAGACCCAGTACTTC.

The V and J genes are TRBV10-2 and TRBJ1-3; 7 nucleotides agree with TRBD1. J gave up 2 bases and V 8 bases, and 3 bases lay outside the gene matches. CDR3 size: 13 residues. Looked up from germline, CDR1 is WSHSY and CDR2 is SAAADI. CDR3 coding DNA: TGCGCCAGCTCAGGGGGAGCTGGAAACACCATATATTTT. This encodes CASSGGAGNTIYF.

The chain carries TRBV7-8 and TRBJ2-1, with 14 bases aligning to TRBD2. There are 18 residues in the CDR3. J gave up 5 bases and V 4 bases, and 10 bases lay outside the gene matches. In germline, CDR1 is SGHVS, CDR2 FQNEAQ. Here the CDR3 reads CASSSSSGLAGDNNEQFF. The CDR3 region has the DNA TGTGCCAGCAGCTCTTCCTCGGGACTAGCGGGGGATAACAATGAGCAGTTCTTC.

This chain links TRBV5-1 with TRBJ2-3, with D possibly matching TRBD1 (6 bases). The V end was cut by 0 bases, the J end by 1 base, with 12 bases between. Germline loops: CDR1 SGHRS, CDR2 YFSETQ. The length of the CDR3 is 16 residues. The CDR3 protein is CASSLVRDTGTDTQYF. The CDR3 nucleotides read TGCGCCAGCAGCTTGGTCAGGGACACAGGCACAGATACGCAGTATTTT.

This sequence joins TRBV21-1 and TRBJ2-3; the table assigns TRBD1, which was not confirmed against the DNA. TRBV21-1 constitutes a pseudogene. This CDR3 is 16 amino acids long. CDR3 coding DNA: TGTGCCAGCAGCAAAGGTACAGGGTCCGGCGCAGATACGCAGTATTTT. Translated: CASSKGTGSGADTQYF.

CDR3 loop: CASTPHPSSTDTQYF. The CDR3 nucleotides are TGTGCCAGCACCCCCCACCCGTCTAGCACAGATACGCAGTATTTT. This chain links TRBV9 with TRBJ2-3; D is uncertain. The CDR3 spans 15 residues. Trimming shortened V by 6 bases and J by 0 bases, and 14 bases separated the two germline ends. CDR1 and CDR2 (germline): SGDLS, YYNGEE.

The J gene is TRBJ1-5, the V gene TRBV7-9, with D unresolved. From germline, CDR1 is SEHNR and CDR2 FQNEAQ (reference sequence). The CDR3 runs 16 residues. V lost 1 base and J 0 bases, leaving 10 bases between the germline ends. CDR3 residues: CASSLGGPDSNQPQHF. In DNA, the CDR3 is TGTGCCAGCAGCTTAGGAGGGCCAGATAGCAATCAGCCCCAGCATTTT.

In the case of this clone: This sample includes further DNA sequences coding for the same CDR3. The chain has TRBV12-3 or TRBV12-4 and TRBJ2-7, with no clear D. The V end was cut by 6 bases, the J end by 3 bases, with 9 bases between. This CDR3 contains 12 residues. CDR3 coding DNA: TGTGCCAGCAGCTCCGACGGCTACGAGCAGTACTTC. As protein: CASSSDGYEQYF.

This rearrangement joins TRBV5-1 to TRBJ1-5, with TRBD1 matching over 7 bases. The trim removed 3 bases at V and 6 bases at J, leaving 9 bases unmatched. CDR3 length: 15 residues. Germline V CDR1 and CDR2: SGHRS, YFSETQ. CDR3 in DNA: TGCGCCAGCAGCTGGACCTCAGGGGGAGGTCAGCCCCAGCATTTT. Residues: CASSWTSGGGQPQHF.

The chain combines TRBV5-6 with TRBJ1-2; D ambiguous. The length of the CDR3 is 11 residues. V was trimmed by 0 bases and J by 8 bases, leaving 5 bases between them. The V gene's germline CDR1 is SGHDT and CDR2 YYEEEE. CDR3 nucleotide sequence: TGTGCCAGCAGCTTGGGTGGAGGCTACACCTTC. It codes for CASSLGGGYTF.

The rearrangement uses TRBV2 and TRBJ1-1, with D unclear. V dropped 5 bases and J dropped 1 base, with 14 bases sitting between them. The CDR3 runs to 15 residues. Per the germline V gene, CDR1 is SNHLY and CDR2 is FYNNEI. CDR3 region: CASSRYITANTEAFF. CDR3 sequence (DNA): TGTGCCAGCAGTCGATATATAACAGCGAACACTGAAGCTTTCTTT.

On this clone itself: Other DNA sequences in the same sample also yield this CDR3. V is TRBV5-4 and J is TRBJ1-1; D gene unclear. CDR1 is SGHNT, CDR2 YYREEE, per germline (reference sequence). V was clipped by 1 base and J by 3 bases, with 10 bases between them. The CDR3 contains 14 residues. Here the CDR3 reads CASSLYGVDTEAFF. The CDR3 nucleotides are TGTGCCAGCAGCTTGTATGGGGTTGACACTGAAGCTTTCTTT.

The chain joins TRBV5-1 to TRBJ1-2; possible D gene TRBD1, 5 bases. Germline values: CDR1 SGHRS, CDR2 YFSETQ. The CDR3 is made up of 13 amino acids. The V and J ends lost 4 bases and 1 base respectively, with 8 bases between them. The CDR3 here is CASSAQGNYGYTF. The CDR3 DNA follows: TGCGCCAGCAGCGCCCAGGGTAACTATGGCTACACCTTC.

This sequence joins TRBV5-5 and TRBJ2-3, with D uncertain. CDR3 length: 15 residues. Trimming removed 4 bases from V and 1 base from J, with 13 bases in between. Germline lookup yields CDR1 SGHKS and CDR2 YYEKEE (reference sequence). CDR3: CASSNVRTGTDTQYF. The CDR3 nucleotides read TGTGCCAGCAGCAACGTCAGAACAGGCACAGATACGCAGTATTTT.